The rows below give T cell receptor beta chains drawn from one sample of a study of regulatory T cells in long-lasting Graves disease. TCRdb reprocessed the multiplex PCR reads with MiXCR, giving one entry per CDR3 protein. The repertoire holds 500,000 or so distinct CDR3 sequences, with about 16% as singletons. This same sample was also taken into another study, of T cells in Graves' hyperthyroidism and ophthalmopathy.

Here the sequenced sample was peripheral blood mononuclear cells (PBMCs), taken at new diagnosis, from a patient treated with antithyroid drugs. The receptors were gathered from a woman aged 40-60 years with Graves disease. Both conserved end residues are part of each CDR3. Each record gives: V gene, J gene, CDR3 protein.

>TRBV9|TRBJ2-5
CASSEQGQGETQYF
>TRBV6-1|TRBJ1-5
CASKLSNQPQHF
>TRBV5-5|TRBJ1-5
CASSLSVTGPNQPQHF
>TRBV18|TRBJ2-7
CASSPPNDREVEQYF
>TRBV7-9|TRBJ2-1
CASSLDRGMNNEQFF
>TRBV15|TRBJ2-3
CATSRYLDTQYF
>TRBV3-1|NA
CASSQVGGAGTDTQYF
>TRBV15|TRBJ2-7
CATSTDYMGAESYEQYF
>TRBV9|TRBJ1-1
CASSSGDRVTEAFF
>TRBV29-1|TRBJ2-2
CSVEPGQSGTGELFF
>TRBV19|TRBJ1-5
CASSIAGRHNQPQHF